In this sample, the clone carrying this T cell receptor beta chain turned up a few times. This entry belongs to a study of T-cell reconstitution after alpha-beta-depleted transplantation in children. TCRbeta library construction was performed incorporating unique molecular identifiers. TCRdb passed the PCR reads through MiXCR, listing each CDR3 protein once. The table includes around 490,000 distinct CDR3 sequences, about an eighth detected once. The CDR3 contains 14 residues. Trimming removed 4 bases at V and 2 bases at J, with 13 bases between. Germline-derived CDR1 and CDR2 are SGHTS and YDEGEE. J is TRBJ2-7 and V is TRBV5-8, with D perhaps matching TRBD1 (6 bases). This TCR was sampled from a female patient aged 2 to 10 who had a stem cell transplant for aplastic anemia, so the T cells may come from the graft donor. Source: PBMCs, mostly from graft donor cells, taken 180 days after TCRalphabeta/CD19-depleted stem cell transplant. CDR3 sequence: CASSHRVRAYEQYV. DNA of the CDR3: TGTGCCAGCAGCCACAGGGTGAGGGCCTACGAGCAGTACGTC.